This T cell receptor (beta chain) was observed in a study of beta chain features in type 1 diabetes. Study-wide results and caveats: All four CD4+ subsets of Type 1 diabetes patients contained TCRB CDR3s that were moderately but significantly shorter.

Germline-derived CDR1 and CDR2 are SQVTM and ANQGSEA. This CDR3 comprises 13 residues. With 4 bases clipped from V and 2 bases from J, the junction kept 1 base outside the gene matches. Note on this clone: Its cognate antigen is unknown.

The entirety of the isolated RNA underwent reverse transcription, so expressed TCRB transcripts were sequenced. TCRdb keeps only in-frame clones here, not all; method: immunoSEQ multiplex PCR. Of about 340,000 clones in the sample, roughly 12% were seen once. Sequenced: naive CD4+ T cells from blood. The sequence derives from a woman aged 18-29 years with type 1 diabetes. V is TRBV29-1 and J is TRBJ2-5; 10 bases fit TRBD2. CDR3 sequence reads: CSVGTSGQETQYF. CDR3 coding DNA: TGCAGCGTTGGGACTAGCGGACAAGAGACCCAGTACTTC.